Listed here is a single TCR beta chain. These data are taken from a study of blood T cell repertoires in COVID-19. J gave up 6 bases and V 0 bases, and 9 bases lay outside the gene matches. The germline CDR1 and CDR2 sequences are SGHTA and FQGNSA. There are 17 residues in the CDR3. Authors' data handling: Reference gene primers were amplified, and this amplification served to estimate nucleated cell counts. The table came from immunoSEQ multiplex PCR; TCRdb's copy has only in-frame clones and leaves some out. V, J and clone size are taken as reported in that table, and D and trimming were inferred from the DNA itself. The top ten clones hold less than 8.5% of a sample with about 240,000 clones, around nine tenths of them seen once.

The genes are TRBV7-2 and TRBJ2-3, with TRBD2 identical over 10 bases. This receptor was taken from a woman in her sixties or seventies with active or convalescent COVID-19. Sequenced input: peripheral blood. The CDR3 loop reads CASSLAPAGGPLDTQYF. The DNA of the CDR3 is TGTGCCAGCAGCTTAGCTCCAGCGGGGGGGCCTTTGGATACGCAGTATTTT. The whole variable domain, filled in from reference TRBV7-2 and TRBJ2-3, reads GAGVSQSPSNKVTEKGKDVELRCDPISGHTALYWYRQSLGQGLEFLIYFQGNSAPDKSGLPSDRFSAERTGGSVSTLTIQRTQQEDSAVYLCASSLAPAGGPLDTQYFGPGTRLTVL.